This T cell receptor (beta chain) stems from a study of PD-1 blockade in classical Hodgkin lymphoma. With respect to this clone: What it recognizes is unknown.

Study-level results: Whereas CD4+ TCR diversity had risen significantly by C4D1, CD8+ TCR diversity had not. Complete responders matched newly diagnosed patients in baseline diversity. There remain no defined causes for the repertoire differences, which possibly reflect disease activity or prior therapy.

The table came from immunoSEQ multiplex PCR; TCRdb's copy has only in-frame clones and leaves some out. The table has roughly 70,000 clones, over 55% seen once. Every patient experienced relapse after autologous stem cell transplantation, and brentuximab vedotin exposure varied. Relapsed/refractory classical Hodgkin lymphoma patients had complete, partial or progressive responses. The sequencing used peripheral blood mononuclear cells (PBMCs), collected before the second cycle of nivolumab. The source is a human donor with classical Hodgkin lymphoma.

DNA for the CDR3: TGTGCCAGCAGTAACCCAGGGGGCTCCGAGCAGTACTTC. It yields the protein CASSNPGGSEQYF. This sequence joins TRBV6-1 and TRBJ2-7; 8 nucleotides agree with TRBD1. The CDR3 consists of 13 residues. V dropped 5 bases and J dropped 6; count of bases not matched to a gene: 6. Germline CDR1 and CDR2: MNHNS and SASEGT.